These T cell receptor beta chains were read from a single sample in a study of cytomegalovirus exposure and HLA in healthy donors. Repertoires were generated with immunoSEQ multiplex PCR, while TCRdb's copy carries only in-frame clones and drops some. The sample includes 170,000 or so clones, 80% to 90% of them seen just once. Material: PBMCs. These receptors were collected from a man over 45 in good health and CMV-seropositive. Each CDR3 is given with its conserved first and last residue. Fields, in order: J gene, V gene, clone size, D gene, CDR3 length, CDR3 protein, CDR3 DNA. D genes are given only for firm matches. Clone size is given for some rows only: seen once, a few or many times, or a class if the clone is expanded.

>TRBJ2-3|TRBV6-9|few|NA|16
CASSYRGEESTDTQYF
TGTGCCAGCAGTTATCGGGGAGAGGAGAGCACAGATACGCAGTATTTT
>TRBJ1-1|TRBV6-1|NA|TRBD1|13
CASSDSQGAEAFF
TGTGCCAGCAGTGACTCCCAGGGGGCTGAAGCTTTCTTT
>TRBJ1-4|TRBV11-2|NA|NA|14
CASSGGQYNEKLFF
TGTGCCAGCAGCGGTGGACAGTATAATGAAAAACTGTTTTTT
>TRBJ2-5|TRBV7-7|NA|NA|15
CASSSQGIAQETQYF
TGTGCTAGCAGCTCTCAGGGGATTGCGCAAGAGACCCAGTACTTC
>TRBJ2-5|TRBV11-2|NA|NA|14
CASSPRASEETQYF
TGTGCCAGCAGCCCTAGAGCTAGTGAGGAGACCCAGTACTTC
>TRBJ2-1|TRBV28|NA|NA|16
CASSLPPGDSYNEQFF
TGTGCCAGCAGTTTACCCCCGGGAGATTCGTACAATGAGCAGTTCTTC
>TRBJ2-1|TRBV10-1|NA|TRBD2|17
CASSESGGGRHSNEQFF
TGCGCCAGCAGTGAGTCCGGCGGCGGGAGGCATTCAAATGAGCAGTTCTTC
>TRBJ1-1|TRBV29-1|NA|TRBD1|14
CSVGLGQVNTEAFF
TGCAGCGTTGGTCTAGGACAGGTGAACACTGAAGCTTTCTTT
>TRBJ1-2|TRBV5-1|NA|TRBD1|13
CASSPQGNYGYTF
TGCGCCAGCAGCCCACAGGGGAACTATGGCTACACCTTC
>TRBJ1-2|TRBV2|once|NA|14
CASTKQGANYGYTF
TGTGCCAGCACGAAACAGGGAGCTAACTATGGCTACACCTTC
>TRBJ2-1|TRBV5-1|NA|TRBD2|15
CASSSGLAGANEQFF
TGCGCCAGCAGCTCGGGACTAGCGGGAGCTAATGAGCAGTTCTTC
>TRBJ2-3|TRBV7-3|few|TRBD2|16
CASSLRRLAGADTQYF
TGTGCCAGCAGCTTAAGACGCCTAGCGGGAGCAGATACGCAGTATTTT
>TRBJ2-7|TRBV11-2|once|NA|12
CASSLVRQVPYF
TGTGCCAGCAGCTTAGTACGACAGGTGCCGTACTTC
>TRBJ1-4|TRBV19|few|NA|16
CASSIEAAGKDEKLFF
TGTGCCAGTAGTATAGAGGCGGCAGGGAAGGATGAAAAACTGTTTTTT
>TRBJ2-4|TRBV15|NA|NA|12
CATSNLANIQYF
TGTGCCACCAGCAATCTAGCGAACATTCAGTACTTC
>TRBJ2-5|TRBV15|NA|NA|14
CATSTYRVQETQYF
TGTGCCACCAGCACCTACAGGGTCCAAGAGACCCAGTACTTC
>TRBJ2-1|TRBV28|NA|NA|15
CASSFGGSTYNEQFF
TGTGCCAGCAGTTTCGGAGGGAGCACCTACAATGAGCAGTTCTTC
>TRBJ2-5|TRBV5-1|NA|TRBD2|17
CASSFRSSGGTLETQYF
TGCGCCAGCAGCTTCCGTTCTAGCGGGGGGACCTTAGAGACCCAGTACTTC
>TRBJ2-7|TRBV28|NA|NA|14
CASSKGVRGGEQYF
TGTGCCAGCAGTAAGGGCGTGAGAGGGGGCGAGCAGTACTTC
>TRBJ2-5|TRBV9|NA|TRBD2|15
CASSATSGGQETQYF
TGTGCCAGCAGCGCGACTAGCGGGGGACAAGAGACCCAGTACTTC
>TRBJ2-1|TRBV11-2|NA|TRBD2|17
CASSSPGGSGRDNEQFF
TGTGCCAGCAGCTCCCCTGGTGGTAGCGGGAGAGACAATGAGCAGTTCTTC
>TRBJ1-2|TRBV4-2|NA|NA|19
CASSHPSTPGRDSNYGYTF
TGTGCCAGCAGCCATCCCTCAACCCCTGGCAGGGACTCCAACTATGGCTACACCTTC
>TRBJ1-5|TRBV10-1|NA|NA|13
CASSVGKNQPQHF
TGCGCCAGCAGTGTTGGCAAGAATCAGCCCCAGCATTTT
>TRBJ2-3|TRBV27|NA|TRBD2|15
CASSSQGREIDTQYF
TGTGCCAGCAGTTCCCAAGGGCGGGAGATAGATACGCAGTATTTT
>TRBJ1-1|TRBV29-1|few|NA|17
CSVEEGGRADGTTEAFF
TGCAGCGTTGAAGAGGGGGGGCGGGCCGACGGGACCACTGAAGCTTTCTTT
>TRBJ2-7|TRBV6-5|once|TRBD1|13
CASSIQGAHEQYF
TGTGCCAGCAGTATACAGGGGGCCCACGAGCAGTACTTC
>TRBJ1-1|TRBV19|NA|TRBD1|13
CASSLYRDSEAFF
TGTGCCAGTAGTCTCTACCGGGACAGTGAAGCTTTCTTT
>TRBJ2-1|TRBV10-3|NA|TRBD1|17
CAIMGQGGLADYNEQFF
TGTGCCATTATGGGACAGGGTGGGCTAGCGGACTACAATGAGCAGTTCTTC
>TRBJ2-5|TRBV5-1|NA|TRBD1|14
CASRLTGTAETQYF
TGTGCCAGCAGGTTGACAGGGACGGCGGAGACCCAGTACTTC
>TRBJ2-1|TRBV5-1|NA|TRBD2|15
CASSDGTSGHNEQFF
TGCGCCAGCAGCGACGGGACTAGCGGTCACAATGAGCAGTTCTTC
>TRBJ1-4|TRBV30|NA|NA|15
CAWSHGGGRGEKLFF
TGTGCCTGGAGCCACGGGGGGGGCCGGGGTGAAAAACTGTTTTTT
>TRBJ2-3|TRBV19|NA|NA|14
CASTETVSTDTQYF
TGTGCCAGTACGGAGACAGTTAGCACAGATACGCAGTATTTT
>TRBJ1-1|TRBV11-3|once|NA|13
CASSVTMNTEAFF
TGTGCCAGCAGCGTAACAATGAACACTGAAGCTTTCTTT
>TRBJ2-1|TRBV7-3|NA|NA|15
CASSLGGRGYNEQFF
TGTGCCAGCAGCCTAGGGGGAAGGGGATACAATGAGCAGTTCTTC
>TRBJ2-5|TRBV12-5|NA|NA|13
CASGLWSQETQYF
TGTGCTAGTGGTTTGTGGAGCCAAGAGACCCAGTACTTC
>TRBJ1-5|TRBV5-6|NA|TRBD1|14
CASSYRGRNQPQHF
TGTGCCAGCAGCTACAGGGGGCGCAATCAGCCCCAGCATTTT
>TRBJ2-1|TRBV7-2|NA|NA|16
CASSSPGGPPYNEQFF
TGTGCCAGCAGCTCCCCCGGGGGGCCTCCCTACAATGAGCAGTTCTTC
>TRBJ2-5|TRBV5-1|NA|NA|14
CASSFRDTKETQYF
TGCGCCAGCAGCTTCCGGGACACCAAAGAGACCCAGTACTTC
>TRBJ2-1|TRBV13|few|TRBD1|13
CASSLEGTAEQFF
TGTGCCAGCAGCTTAGAGGGGACAGCTGAGCAGTTCTTC
>TRBJ1-6|TRBV5-8|NA|NA|15
CASSFQVGGNSPLHF
TGTGCCAGCAGCTTTCAGGTGGGGGGGAATTCACCCCTCCACTTT
>TRBJ1-4|TRBV5-1|NA|NA|14
CASSGGLGREKLFF
TGCGCCAGCAGTGGAGGACTAGGGAGGGAAAAACTGTTTTTT
>TRBJ1-1|TRBV29-1|NA|NA|11
CSVESGVGAFF
TGCAGCGTTGAATCGGGGGTGGGAGCTTTCTTT
>TRBJ1-1|TRBV25-1|NA|NA|14
CASTDPWGVSEAFF
TGTGCCAGCACAGACCCTTGGGGGGTATCTGAAGCTTTCTTT
>TRBJ2-5|TRBV11-3|NA|NA|14
CASSFGQGGETQYF
TGTGCCAGCAGCTTTGGTCAGGGGGGAGAGACCCAGTACTTC
>TRBJ2-5|TRBV25-1|NA|NA|14
CASIGRDPQETQYF
TGTGCCAGCATTGGGCGGGATCCACAAGAGACCCAGTACTTC
>TRBJ1-4|TRBV25-1|NA|NA|13
CASSGAGDEKLFF
TGTGCCAGCAGTGGTGCAGGGGACGAAAAACTGTTTTTT
>TRBJ2-2|TRBV27|NA|NA|13
CASSGGGLGELFF
TGTGCCAGCAGTGGGGGGGGGCTAGGGGAGCTGTTTTTT
>TRBJ1-2|TRBV27|NA|TRBD1|12
CATYRGQGGYTF
TGTGCCACCTATAGGGGGCAGGGCGGCTACACCTTC
>TRBJ1-1|TRBV5-1|NA|TRBD1|14
CASSIRTGGAEAFF
TGCGCCAGCAGCATACGGACAGGGGGGGCCGAAGCTTTCTTT
>TRBJ1-1|TRBV4-1|few|NA|13
CASSSQSRTEAFF
TGCGCCAGCAGCAGCCAATCGAGAACTGAAGCTTTCTTT
>TRBJ2-1|TRBV11-2|NA|NA|14
CASSLVRGHNEQFF
TGTGCCAGCAGCTTAGTCAGGGGCCACAATGAGCAGTTCTTC
>TRBJ1-1|TRBV6-1|NA|TRBD1|16
CASSEKGDRAGGGAFF
TGTGCCAGCAGTGAGAAGGGGGACAGGGCTGGAGGGGGAGCTTTCTTT
>TRBJ2-2|TRBV5-1|NA|NA|13
CASSLPGAGELFF
TGCGCCAGCAGCTTGCCGGGGGCCGGGGAGCTGTTTTTT
>TRBJ2-1|TRBV6-5|NA|NA|14
CASSTGLAYNEQFF
TGTGCCAGCAGCACAGGGCTGGCCTACAATGAGCAGTTCTTC
>TRBJ1-5|TRBV6-1|NA|NA|15
CASSEDPGVGQPQHF
TGTGCCAGCAGTGAAGACCCGGGGGTAGGCCAGCCCCAGCATTTT
>TRBJ2-5|TRBV5-8|NA|NA|13
CASSTTVVETQYF
TGTGCCAGCAGCACGACTGTTGTGGAGACCCAGTACTTC
>TRBJ2-3|TRBV6-7|NA|TRBD2|15
CARPTSGRAKDTQYF
TGTGCCAGGCCGACTAGCGGGAGGGCCAAAGATACGCAGTATTTT
>TRBJ1-1|TRBV6-5|NA|NA|13
CASSWARNTEAFF
TGTGCCAGCAGTTGGGCAAGAAACACTGAAGCTTTCTTT